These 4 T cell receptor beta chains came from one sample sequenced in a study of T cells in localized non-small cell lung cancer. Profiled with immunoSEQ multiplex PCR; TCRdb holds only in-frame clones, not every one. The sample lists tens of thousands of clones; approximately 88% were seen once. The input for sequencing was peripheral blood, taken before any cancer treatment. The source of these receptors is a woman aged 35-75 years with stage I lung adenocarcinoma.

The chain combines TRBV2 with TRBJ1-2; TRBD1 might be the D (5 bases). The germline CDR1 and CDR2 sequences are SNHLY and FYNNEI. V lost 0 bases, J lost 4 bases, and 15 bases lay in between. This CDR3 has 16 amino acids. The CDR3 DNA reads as TGTGCCAGCAGTGAAGCGCTCGCCGGGACGGCCTATGGCTACACCTTC. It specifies CASSEALAGTAYGYTF.

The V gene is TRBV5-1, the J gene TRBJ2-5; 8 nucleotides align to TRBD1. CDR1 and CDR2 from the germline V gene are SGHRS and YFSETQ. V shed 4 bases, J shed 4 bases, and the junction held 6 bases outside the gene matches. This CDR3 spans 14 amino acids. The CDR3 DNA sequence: TGCGCCAGCAGCACCGGACAGGGACGAGAGACCCAGTACTTC. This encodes CASSTGQGRETQYF. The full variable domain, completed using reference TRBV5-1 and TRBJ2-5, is KAGVTQTPRYLIKTRGQQVTLSCSPISGHRSVSWYQQTPGQGLQFLFEYFSETQRNKGNFPGRFSGRQFSNSRSEMNVSTLELGDSALYLCASSTGQGRETQYFGPGTRLLVL.

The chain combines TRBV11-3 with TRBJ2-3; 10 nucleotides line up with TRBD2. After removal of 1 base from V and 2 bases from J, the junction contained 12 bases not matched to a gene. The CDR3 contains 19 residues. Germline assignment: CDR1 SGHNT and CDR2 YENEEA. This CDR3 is CASSLGVWLAGAVTDTQYF. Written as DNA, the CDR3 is TGTGCCAGCAGCTTAGGTGTTTGGCTAGCGGGGGCCGTCACAGATACGCAGTATTTT. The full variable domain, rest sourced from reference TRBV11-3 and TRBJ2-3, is EAGVVQSPRYKIIEKKQPVAFWCNPISGHNTLYWYLQNLGQGPELLIRYENEEAVDDSQLPKDRFSAERLKGVDSTLKIQPAELGDSAVYLCASSLGVWLAGAVTDTQYFGPGTRLTVL.

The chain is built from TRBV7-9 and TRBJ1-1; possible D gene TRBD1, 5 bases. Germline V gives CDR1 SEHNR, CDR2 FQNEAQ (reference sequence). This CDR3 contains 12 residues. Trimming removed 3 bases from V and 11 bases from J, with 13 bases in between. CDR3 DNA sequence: TGTGCCAGCAGCTTGAGCGCAGGGAGCGCTTTCTTT. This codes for CASSLSAGSAFF.